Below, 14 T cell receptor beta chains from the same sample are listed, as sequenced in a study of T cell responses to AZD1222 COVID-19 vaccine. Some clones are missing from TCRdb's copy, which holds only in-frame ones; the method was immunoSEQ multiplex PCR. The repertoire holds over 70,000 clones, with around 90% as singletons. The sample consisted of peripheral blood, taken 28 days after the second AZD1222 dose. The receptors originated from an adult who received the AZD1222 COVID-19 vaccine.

The CDR3, as DNA: TGTGCCAGCAGACCAACAGGGGGCGCCTATGGCTACACCTTC. Translated, it gives CASRPTGGAYGYTF. This rearrangement joins TRBV27 to TRBJ1-2; 9 nucleotides match TRBD1. Trimming took 6 bases from V and 4 from J; bases not matched to a gene: 6. Per the germline V gene, CDR1 is MNHEY and CDR2 is SMNVEV (reference sequence). The CDR3 covers 14 residues.

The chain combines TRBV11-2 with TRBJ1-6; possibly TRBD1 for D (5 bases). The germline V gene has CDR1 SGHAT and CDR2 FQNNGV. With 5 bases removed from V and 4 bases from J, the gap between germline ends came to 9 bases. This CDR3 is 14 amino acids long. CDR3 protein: CASSEGRYNSPLHF. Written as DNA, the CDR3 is TGTGCCAGCAGCGAGGGGCGATATAATTCACCCCTCCACTTT.

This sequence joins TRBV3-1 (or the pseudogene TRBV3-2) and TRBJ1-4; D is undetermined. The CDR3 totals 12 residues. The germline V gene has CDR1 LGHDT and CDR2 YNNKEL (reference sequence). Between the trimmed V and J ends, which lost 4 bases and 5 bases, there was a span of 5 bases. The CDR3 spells CASSPLNEKLFF. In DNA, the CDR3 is TGTGCCAGCAGCCCGTTAAATGAAAAACTGTTTTTT.

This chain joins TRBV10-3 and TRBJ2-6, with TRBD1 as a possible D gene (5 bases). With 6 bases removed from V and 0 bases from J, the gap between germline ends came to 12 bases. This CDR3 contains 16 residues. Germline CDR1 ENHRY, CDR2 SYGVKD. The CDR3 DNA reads TGTGCCATCAGGGGGCAGGACCTCTCTGGGGCCAACGTCCTGACTTTC. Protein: CAIRGQDLSGANVLTF.

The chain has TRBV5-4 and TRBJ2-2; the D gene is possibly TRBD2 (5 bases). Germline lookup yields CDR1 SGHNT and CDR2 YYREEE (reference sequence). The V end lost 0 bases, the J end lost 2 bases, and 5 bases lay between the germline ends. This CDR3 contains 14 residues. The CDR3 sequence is CASSLGLNTGELFF. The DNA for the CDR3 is TGTGCCAGCAGCTTGGGACTAAACACCGGGGAGCTGTTTTTT.

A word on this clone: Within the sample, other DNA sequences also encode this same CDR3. CDR3 nucleotide sequence: TGTGCCAGTAAAGGCAGGGACTATGGCTACACCTTC. Protein sequence: CASKGRDYGYTF. V usage is TRBV19 and J usage is TRBJ1-2; maybe TRBD1 (5 bases). The CDR3 contains 12 residues. Trimming cost V 7 bases and J 3 bases, with 9 bases left between them. The germline V gene encodes CDR1 LNHDA and CDR2 SQIVND (reference sequence).

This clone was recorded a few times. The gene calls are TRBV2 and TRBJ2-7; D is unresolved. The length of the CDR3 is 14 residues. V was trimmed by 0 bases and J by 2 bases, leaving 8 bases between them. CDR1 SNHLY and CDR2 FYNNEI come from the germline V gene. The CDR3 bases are TGTGCCAGCAGTGAAGCTCCGATCCCCTACGAGCAGTACGTC. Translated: CASSEAPIPYEQYV.

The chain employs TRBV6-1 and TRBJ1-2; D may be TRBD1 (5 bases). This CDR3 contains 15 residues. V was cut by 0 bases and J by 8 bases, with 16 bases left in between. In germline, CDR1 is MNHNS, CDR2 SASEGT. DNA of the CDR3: TGTGCCAGCAGTGAAGCGGCTGGGGCTCTCGGGGGCTACACCTTC. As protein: CASSEAAGALGGYTF.

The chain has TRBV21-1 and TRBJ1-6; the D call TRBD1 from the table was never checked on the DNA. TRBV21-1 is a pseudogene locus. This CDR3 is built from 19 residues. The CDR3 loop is CASSTPSRQISPYNSPLHF. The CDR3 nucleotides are TGTGCCAGCAGCACGCCCTCCAGACAGATATCCCCATATAATTCACCCCTCCACTTT.

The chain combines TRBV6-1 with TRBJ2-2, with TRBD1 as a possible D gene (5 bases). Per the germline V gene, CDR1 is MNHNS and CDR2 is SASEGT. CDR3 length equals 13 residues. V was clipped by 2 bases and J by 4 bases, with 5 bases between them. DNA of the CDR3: TGTGCCAGCAGTGAACAGGGCACCGGGGAGCTGTTTTTT. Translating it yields CASSEQGTGELFF.

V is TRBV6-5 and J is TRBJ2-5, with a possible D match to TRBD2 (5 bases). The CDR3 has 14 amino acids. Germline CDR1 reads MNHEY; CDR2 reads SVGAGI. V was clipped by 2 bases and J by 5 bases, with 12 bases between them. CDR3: CASSYATGWETQYF. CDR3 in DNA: TGTGCCAGCAGTTACGCCACGGGATGGGAGACCCAGTACTTC.

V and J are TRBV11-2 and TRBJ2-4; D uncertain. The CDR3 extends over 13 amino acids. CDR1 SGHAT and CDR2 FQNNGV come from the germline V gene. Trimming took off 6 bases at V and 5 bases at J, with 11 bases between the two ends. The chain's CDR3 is CASSSGRENIQYF. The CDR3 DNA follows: TGTGCCAGCAGTTCCGGACGCGAAAACATTCAGTACTTC. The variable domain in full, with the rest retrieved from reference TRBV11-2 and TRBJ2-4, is EAGVAQSPRYKIIEKRQSVAFWCNPISGHATLYWYQQILGQGPKLLIQFQNNGVVDDSQLPKDRFSAERLKGVDSTLKIQPAKLEDSAVYLCASSSGRENIQYFGAGTRLSVL.

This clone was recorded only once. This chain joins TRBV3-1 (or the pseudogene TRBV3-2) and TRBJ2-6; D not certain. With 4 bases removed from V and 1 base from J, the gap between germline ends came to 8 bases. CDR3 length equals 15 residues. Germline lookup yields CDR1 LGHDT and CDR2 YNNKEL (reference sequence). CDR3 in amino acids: CASSPPRSGANVLTF. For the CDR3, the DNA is TGTGCCAGCAGCCCCCCCAGATCTGGGGCCAACGTCCTGACTTTC.

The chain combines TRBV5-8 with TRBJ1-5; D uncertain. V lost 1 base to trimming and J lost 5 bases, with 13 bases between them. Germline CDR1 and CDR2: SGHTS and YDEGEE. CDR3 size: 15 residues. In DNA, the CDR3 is TGTGCCAGCAGCTTGCCCCTCTGGGTAGATCAGCCCCAGCATTTT. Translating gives CASSLPLWVDQPQHF.